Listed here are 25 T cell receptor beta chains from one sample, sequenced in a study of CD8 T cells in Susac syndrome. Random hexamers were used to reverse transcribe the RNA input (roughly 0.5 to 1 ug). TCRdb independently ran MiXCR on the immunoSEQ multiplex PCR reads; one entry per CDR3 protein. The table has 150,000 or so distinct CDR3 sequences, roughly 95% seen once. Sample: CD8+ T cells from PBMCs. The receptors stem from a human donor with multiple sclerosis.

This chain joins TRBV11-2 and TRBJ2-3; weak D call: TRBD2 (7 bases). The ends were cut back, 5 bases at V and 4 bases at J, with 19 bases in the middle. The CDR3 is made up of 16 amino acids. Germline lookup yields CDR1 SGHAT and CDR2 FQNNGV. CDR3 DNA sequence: TGTGCCAGCAGCGGTATGGAGGGGGGGCCCCCAGATACGCAGTATTTT. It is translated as CASSGMEGGPPDTQYF.

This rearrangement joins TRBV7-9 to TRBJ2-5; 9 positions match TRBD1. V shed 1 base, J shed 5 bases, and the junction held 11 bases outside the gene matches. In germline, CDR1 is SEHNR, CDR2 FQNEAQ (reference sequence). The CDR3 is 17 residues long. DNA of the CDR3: TGTGCCAGCAGCTTAGTACCGGGACAGGGATTTTACGAGACCCAGTACTTC. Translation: CASSLVPGQGFYETQYF. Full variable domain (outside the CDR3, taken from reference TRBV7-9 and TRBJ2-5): DTGVSQNPRHKITKRGQNVTFRCDPISEHNRLYWYRQTLGQGPEFLTYFQNEAQLEKSRLLSDRFSAERPKGSFSTLEIQRTEQGDSAMYLCASSLVPGQGFYETQYFGPGTRLLVL.

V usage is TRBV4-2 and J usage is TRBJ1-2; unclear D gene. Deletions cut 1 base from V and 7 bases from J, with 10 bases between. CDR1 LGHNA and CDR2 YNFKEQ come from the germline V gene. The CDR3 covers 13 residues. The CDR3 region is CASSQGDIPGYTF. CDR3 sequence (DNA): TGTGCCAGCAGCCAAGGAGACATCCCTGGCTACACCTTC.

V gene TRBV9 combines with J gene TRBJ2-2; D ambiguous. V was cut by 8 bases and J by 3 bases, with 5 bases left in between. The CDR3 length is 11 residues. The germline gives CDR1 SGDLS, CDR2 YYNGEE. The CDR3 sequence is CASTDTGELFF. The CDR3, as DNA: TGTGCCAGTACGGACACCGGGGAGCTGTTTTTT. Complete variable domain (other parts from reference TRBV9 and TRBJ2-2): DSGVTQTPKHLITATGQRVTLRCSPRSGDLSVYWYQQSLDQGLQFLIQYYNGEERAKGNILERFSAQQFPDLHSELNLSSLELGDSALYFCASTDTGELFFGEGSRLTVL.

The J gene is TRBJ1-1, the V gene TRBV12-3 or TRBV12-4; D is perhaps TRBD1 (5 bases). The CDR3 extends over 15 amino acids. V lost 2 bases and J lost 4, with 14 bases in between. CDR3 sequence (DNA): TGTGCCAGCAGTTTATCTGGACACCAACTCACTGAAGCTTTCTTT. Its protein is CASSLSGHQLTEAFF.

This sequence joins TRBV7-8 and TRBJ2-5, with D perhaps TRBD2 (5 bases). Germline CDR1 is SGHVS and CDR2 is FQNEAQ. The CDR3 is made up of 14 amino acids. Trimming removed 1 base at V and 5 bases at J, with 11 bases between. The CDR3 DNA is TGTGCCAGCAGCTTAGTCCTAGCCCGGGAGACCCAGTACTTC. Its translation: CASSLVLARETQYF.

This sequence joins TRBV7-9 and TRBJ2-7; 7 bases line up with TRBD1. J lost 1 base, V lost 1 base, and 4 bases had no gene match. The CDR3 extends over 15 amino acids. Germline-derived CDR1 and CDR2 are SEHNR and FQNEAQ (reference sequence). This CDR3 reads CASSLVSTGSYEQYF. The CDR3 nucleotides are TGTGCCAGCAGCTTAGTATCGACAGGGTCCTACGAGCAGTACTTC. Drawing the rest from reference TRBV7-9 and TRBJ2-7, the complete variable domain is DTGVSQNPRHKITKRGQNVTFRCDPISEHNRLYWYRQTLGQGPEFLTYFQNEAQLEKSRLLSDRFSAERPKGSFSTLEIQRTEQGDSAMYLCASSLVSTGSYEQYFGPGTRLTVT.

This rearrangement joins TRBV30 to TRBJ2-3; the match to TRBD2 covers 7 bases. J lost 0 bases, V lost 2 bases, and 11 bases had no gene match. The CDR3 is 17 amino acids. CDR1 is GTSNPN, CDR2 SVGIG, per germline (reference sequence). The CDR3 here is CAWSSVDGTTSTDTQYF. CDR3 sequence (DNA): TGTGCCTGGAGTTCCGTTGATGGGACTACGAGCACAGATACGCAGTATTTT.

CDR3 loop: CASSDTGQPQHF. DNA for the CDR3: TGTGCCAGCAGTGATACGGGTCAGCCCCAGCATTTT. The genes are TRBV2 and TRBJ1-5, with D unresolved. V lost 3 bases to trimming and J lost 6 bases, with 6 bases between them. This CDR3 has 12 amino acids. CDR1 and CDR2 (germline): SNHLY, FYNNEI. The variable domain in full, with the rest retrieved from reference TRBV2 and TRBJ1-5, is EPEVTQTPSHQVTQMGQEVILRCVPISNHLYFYWYRQILGQKVEFLVSFYNNEISEKSEIFDDQFSVERPDGSNFTLKIRSTKLEDSAMYFCASSDTGQPQHFGDGTRLSIL.

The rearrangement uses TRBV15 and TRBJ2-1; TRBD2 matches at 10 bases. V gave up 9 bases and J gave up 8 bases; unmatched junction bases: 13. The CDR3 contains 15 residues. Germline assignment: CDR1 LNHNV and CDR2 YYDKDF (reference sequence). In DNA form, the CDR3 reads TGTGCCACACACCCCGGGACTAGCGCCAGGGATGAGCAGTTCTTC. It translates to CATHPGTSARDEQFF.

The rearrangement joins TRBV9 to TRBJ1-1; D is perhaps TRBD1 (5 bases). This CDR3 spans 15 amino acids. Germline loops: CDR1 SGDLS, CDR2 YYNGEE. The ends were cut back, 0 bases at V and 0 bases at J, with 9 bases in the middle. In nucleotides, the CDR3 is TGTGCCAGCAGCGTAGAGGGGCGGATGAACACTGAAGCTTTCTTT. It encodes CASSVEGRMNTEAFF.

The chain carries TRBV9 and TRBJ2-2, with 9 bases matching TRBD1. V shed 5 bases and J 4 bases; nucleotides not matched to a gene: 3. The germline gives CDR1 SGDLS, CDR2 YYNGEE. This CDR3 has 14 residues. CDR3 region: CASRGTGSTGELFF. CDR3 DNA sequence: TGTGCCAGCAGAGGGACAGGGAGCACCGGGGAGCTGTTTTTT.

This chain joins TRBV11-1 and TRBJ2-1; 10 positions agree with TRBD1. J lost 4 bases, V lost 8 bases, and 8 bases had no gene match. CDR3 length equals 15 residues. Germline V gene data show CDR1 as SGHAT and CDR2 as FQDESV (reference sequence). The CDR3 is CASGVPGQGYNEQFF. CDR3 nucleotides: TGTGCCAGCGGCGTACCGGGACAGGGGTACAATGAGCAGTTCTTC.

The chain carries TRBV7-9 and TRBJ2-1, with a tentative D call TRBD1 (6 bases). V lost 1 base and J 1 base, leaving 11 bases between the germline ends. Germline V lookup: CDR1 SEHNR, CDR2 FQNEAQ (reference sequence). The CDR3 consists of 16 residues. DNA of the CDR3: TGTGCCAGCAGCTTAGAGGCGACAGGTTCCTACAATGAGCAGTTCTTC. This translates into CASSLEATGSYNEQFF. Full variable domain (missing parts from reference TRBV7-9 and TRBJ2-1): DTGVSQNPRHKITKRGQNVTFRCDPISEHNRLYWYRQTLGQGPEFLTYFQNEAQLEKSRLLSDRFSAERPKGSFSTLEIQRTEQGDSAMYLCASSLEATGSYNEQFFGPGTRLTVL.

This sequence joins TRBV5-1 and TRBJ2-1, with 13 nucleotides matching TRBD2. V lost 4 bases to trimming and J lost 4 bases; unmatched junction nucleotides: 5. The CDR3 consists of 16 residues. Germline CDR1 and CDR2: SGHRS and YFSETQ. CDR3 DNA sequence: TGCGCCAGCAGCCACGGGACTAGCGGGGCATACAATGAGCAGTTCTTC. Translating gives CASSHGTSGAYNEQFF.

The CDR3 nucleotides are TGTGCCAGCAGCGTCTACGGGGGTTACGAGCAGTACTTC. Encoded protein: CASSVYGGYEQYF. The chain recombines TRBV9 with TRBJ2-7; possible D gene TRBD2, 6 bases. Germline V gives CDR1 SGDLS, CDR2 YYNGEE. The V end lost 2 bases, the J end lost 4 bases, and 10 bases lay between the germline ends. The CDR3 is 13 residues long.

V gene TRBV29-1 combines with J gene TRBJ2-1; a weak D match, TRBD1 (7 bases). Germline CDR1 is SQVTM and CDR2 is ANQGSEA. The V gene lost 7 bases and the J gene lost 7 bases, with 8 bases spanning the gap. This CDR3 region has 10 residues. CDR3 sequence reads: CSAGGNEQFF. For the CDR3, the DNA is TGCAGCGCAGGGGGGAATGAGCAGTTCTTC.

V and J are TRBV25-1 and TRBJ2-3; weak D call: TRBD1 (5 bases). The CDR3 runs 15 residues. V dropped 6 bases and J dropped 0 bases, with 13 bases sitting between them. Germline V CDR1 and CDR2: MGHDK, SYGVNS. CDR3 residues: CASRPMGLSTDTQYF. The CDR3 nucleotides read TGTGCCAGCAGGCCCATGGGGCTGAGCACAGATACGCAGTATTTT.

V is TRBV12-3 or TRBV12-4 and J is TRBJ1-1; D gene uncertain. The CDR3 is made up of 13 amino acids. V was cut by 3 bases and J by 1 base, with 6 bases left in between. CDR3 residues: CASSFQRNTEAFF. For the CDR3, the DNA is TGTGCCAGCAGTTTTCAGAGGAACACTGAAGCTTTCTTT.

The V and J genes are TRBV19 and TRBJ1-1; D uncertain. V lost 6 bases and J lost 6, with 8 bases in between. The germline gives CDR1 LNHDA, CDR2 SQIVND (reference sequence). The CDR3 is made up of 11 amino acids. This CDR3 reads CASRRLAEAFF. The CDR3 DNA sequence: TGTGCCAGTAGGCGACTGGCTGAAGCTTTCTTT.

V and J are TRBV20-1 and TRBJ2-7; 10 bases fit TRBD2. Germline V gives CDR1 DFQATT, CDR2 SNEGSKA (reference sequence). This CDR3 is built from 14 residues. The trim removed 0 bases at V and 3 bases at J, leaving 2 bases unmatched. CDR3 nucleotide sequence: TGCAGTGCTAGAGATGGGACTAGCGACTACGAGCAGTACTTC. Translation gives CSARDGTSDYEQYF.

Written as DNA, the CDR3 is TGCAGTGCTAGAGATATCATACAGGGCCCACTAGAAGATACGCAGTATTTT. It encodes CSARDIIQGPLEDTQYF. This chain connects TRBV20-1 to TRBJ2-3; TRBD1 is a possible D gene (6 bases). CDR3 length equals 17 residues. V lost 0 bases, J lost 5 bases, and 21 bases lay in between. Germline V gives CDR1 DFQATT, CDR2 SNEGSKA (reference sequence).

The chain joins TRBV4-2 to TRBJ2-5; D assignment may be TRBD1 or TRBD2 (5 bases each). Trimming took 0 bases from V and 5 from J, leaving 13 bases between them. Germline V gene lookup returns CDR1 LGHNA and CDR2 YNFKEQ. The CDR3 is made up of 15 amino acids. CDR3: CASSQEQGPEETQYF. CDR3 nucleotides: TGTGCCAGCAGCCAAGAGCAGGGACCAGAGGAGACCCAGTACTTC.

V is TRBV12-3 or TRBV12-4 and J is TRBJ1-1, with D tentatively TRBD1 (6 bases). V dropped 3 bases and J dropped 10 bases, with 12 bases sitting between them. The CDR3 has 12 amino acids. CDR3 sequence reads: CASSLAGVGAFF. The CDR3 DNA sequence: TGTGCCAGCAGTTTGGCAGGGGTGGGAGCTTTCTTT.

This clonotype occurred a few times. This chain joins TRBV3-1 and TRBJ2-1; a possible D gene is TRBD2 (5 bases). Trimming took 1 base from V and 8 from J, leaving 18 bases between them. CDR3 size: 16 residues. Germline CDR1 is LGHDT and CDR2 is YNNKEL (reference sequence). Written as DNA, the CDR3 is TGTGCCAGCAGCCAAGTCTTTGCCACAAGCGGTGATGAGCAGTTCTTC. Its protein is CASSQVFATSGDEQFF.